The 8 T cell receptor beta chains reported below all come from one sample, sequenced in a study of T-cell memory formation after mild COVID-19. One entry per CDR3 protein results from TCRdb running MiXCR on the 5' RACE reads. The sample has about 320,000 distinct CDR3 sequences, roughly an eighth seen once; the top ten hold roughly a fifth. The sample consisted of PBMCs or a T cell subset sorted from them (not recorded which). These receptor sequences come from a man aged 18 to 35 who had mild COVID-19 (a few samples of this study predate the infection). Cell type and time point are not known.

The rearrangement joins TRBV10-3 to TRBJ1-2, with D unresolved. Trimming stripped 4 bases from V and 3 bases from J, with 9 bases between. Germline V gene data show CDR1 as ENHRY and CDR2 as SYGVKD. The CDR3 runs 13 residues. This chain's CDR3 is CAISGRTDYGYTF. The CDR3 DNA is TGTGCCATCAGTGGGAGGACTGACTATGGCTACACCTTC.

This clonotype was counted a few times. V usage is TRBV5-6 and J usage is TRBJ2-1; a weak D match, TRBD1 (5 bases). Germline assignment: CDR1 SGHDT and CDR2 YYEEEE. Between the trimmed V and J ends, which lost 6 bases and 6 bases, there was a span of 19 bases. This CDR3 comprises 15 residues. CDR3 amino acids: CASTLLFKGFNEQFF. The DNA of the CDR3 is TGTGCCAGCACGCTACTGTTCAAGGGGTTCAATGAGCAGTTCTTC. Complete variable domain (other parts from reference TRBV5-6 and TRBJ2-1): DAGVTQSPTHLIKTRGQQVTLRCSPKSGHDTVSWYQQALGQGPQFIFQYYEEEERQRGNFPDRFSGHQFPNYSSELNVNALLLGDSALYLCASTLLFKGFNEQFFGPGTRLTVL.

The rearrangement uses TRBV5-1 and TRBJ2-1, with D uncertain. Trimming cost V 7 bases and J 4 bases, with 15 bases left between them. CDR1 is SGHRS and CDR2 is YFSETQ in the germline V gene. The CDR3 consists of 14 residues. CDR3 loop: CASQSPDGYNEQFF. The CDR3 DNA is TGCGCCAGCCAGAGCCCTGATGGGTACAATGAGCAGTTCTTC.

This chain joins TRBV29-1 and TRBJ1-2; 9 nucleotides agree with TRBD1. This CDR3 has 12 residues. Germline V gene sequence: CDR1 SQVTM, CDR2 ANQGSEA. V shed 6 bases, J shed 5 bases, and the junction held 4 bases outside the gene matches. This chain's CDR3 is CSVKGQGYGYTF. Written as DNA, the CDR3 is TGCAGCGTAAAAGGACAGGGGTATGGCTACACCTTC.

With respect to this clonotype: The junction does not match germline at one end; this may be a read error. The chain combines TRBV10-3 with TRBJ2-5; possibly TRBD2 for D (6 bases). This CDR3 is built from 12 residues. The germline V gene has CDR1 ENHRY and CDR2 SYGVKD. The CDR3 nucleotides are TGTGCCATCAGTGAAGGCGGGGAGACCCAGCACTTC. Protein sequence: CAISEGGETQHF.

Only a few counts were recorded for this clonotype. V gene TRBV5-1 combines with J gene TRBJ2-2; 8 nucleotides line up with TRBD2. J gave up 6 bases and V 3 bases, and 4 bases lay outside the gene matches. The germline V gene has CDR1 SGHRS and CDR2 YFSETQ. This CDR3 has 14 residues. CDR3 loop: CASSSGGQSGELFF. In nucleotides, the CDR3 is TGCGCCAGCAGCTCGGGGGGGCAGTCCGGGGAGCTGTTTTTT.

The chain joins TRBV10-3 to TRBJ2-3, with 7 bases fitting TRBD1. J lost 7 bases, V lost 0 bases, and 10 bases had no gene match. The CDR3 totals 16 residues. CDR1 and CDR2 from the germline V gene are ENHRY and SYGVKD. The CDR3 coding sequence is TGTGCCATCAGTGAGTCGAAGACAGGGATCGTGAATACGCAGTATTTT. Its translation is CAISESKTGIVNTQYF.

This clonotype was counted only a few times. This CDR3 is CASSPTVAGGYNEQFF. The CDR3 nucleotides read TGTGCCAGCAGCCCAACGGTCGCGGGGGGCTACAATGAGCAGTTCTTC. The V gene is TRBV7-3, the J gene TRBJ2-1; 8 bases line up with TRBD2. The CDR3 has 16 amino acids. V was pared by 5 bases and J by 3 bases, with 9 bases of the junction left unmatched. Germline V gene data show CDR1 as SGHTA and CDR2 as FQGTGA.